This TCR beta chain came from a study of T cell repertoires in cytomegalovirus infection. V was clipped by 5 bases and J by 7 bases; unmatched bases: 11. CDR1 SGHTA and CDR2 FQGNSA come from the germline V gene. This CDR3 has 15 residues. TCRdb fed the reads into MiXCR, producing one record per CDR3 protein. The sample holds fewer than 250,000 distinct CDR3 sequences, over 9% seen once. In its sample, this clonotype was seen many times. Its antigen is currently unknown. Study observations and caveats: HLA-C-restricted, CMV-specific TCR beta clonotypes were dominant ex vivo.

V gene TRBV7-2 combines with J gene TRBJ2-1; 7 bases are shared with TRBD2. The sequenced material came from PBMCs. The origin of this receptor is a human donor in good health (CMV status not recorded). Some clones in this sample may be carry-over from other donors' samples. Here the CDR3 DNA reads TGTGCCAGCAGCCCTGGGGCTAGCGGATGGAATGAGCAGTTCTTC. Amino acid sequence: CASSPGASGWNEQFF.